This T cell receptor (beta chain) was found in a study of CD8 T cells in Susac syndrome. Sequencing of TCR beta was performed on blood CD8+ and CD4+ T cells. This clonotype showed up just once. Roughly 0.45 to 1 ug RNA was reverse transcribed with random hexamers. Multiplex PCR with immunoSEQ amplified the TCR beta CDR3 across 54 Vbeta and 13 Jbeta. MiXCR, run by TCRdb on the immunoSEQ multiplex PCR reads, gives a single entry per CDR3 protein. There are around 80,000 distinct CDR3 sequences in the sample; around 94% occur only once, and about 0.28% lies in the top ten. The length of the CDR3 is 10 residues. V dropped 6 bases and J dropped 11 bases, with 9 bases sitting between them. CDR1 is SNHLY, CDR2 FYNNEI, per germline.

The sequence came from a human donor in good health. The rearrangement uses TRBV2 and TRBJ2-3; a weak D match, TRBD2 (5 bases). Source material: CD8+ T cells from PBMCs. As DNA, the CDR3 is TGTGCCAGCAGGGCGGCGGGGCAGTATTTT. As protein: CASRAAGQYF. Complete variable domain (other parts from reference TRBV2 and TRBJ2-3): EPEVTQTPSHQVTQMGQEVILRCVPISNHLYFYWYRQILGQKVEFLVSFYNNEISEKSEIFDDQFSVERPDGSNFTLKIRSTKLEDSAMYFCASRAAGQYFGPGTRLTVL.